This entry features one T cell receptor beta chain sequence. One base away lies a much larger clone, so this may be a sequencing read error. The data are from a study of glioma-infiltrating T cells. On the study more broadly: Dexamethasone exposure before glioma surgery was limited to six or fewer days.

Amplification of TCR alpha and beta CDR3 regions from RNA used iRepertoire nested multiplex PCR. From the multiplex PCR reads, TCRdb called clonotypes with MiXCR, one entry per CDR3 protein. The table has around 350,000 distinct CDR3 sequences, around 45% seen once; the top ten hold 12%. CDR1 DFQATT and CDR2 SNEGSKA come from the germline V gene (reference sequence). The CDR3 has 17 amino acids. The sequence derives from a human donor with low-grade glioma or glioblastoma, undergoing nonglioma brain surgery, or in good health (not recorded which). V and J are TRBV20-1 and TRBJ2-1; tentatively, D is TRBD2 (5 bases). Sample: glioma tissue, nonneoplastic brain tissue, or PBMCs (not recorded which). The DNA of the CDR3 is TGCTGTGCTAGATTCAGTCGAGGAGGAAAAGGCTACAATGAGCAGTTCTTC. It encodes CCARFSRGGKGYNEQFF.